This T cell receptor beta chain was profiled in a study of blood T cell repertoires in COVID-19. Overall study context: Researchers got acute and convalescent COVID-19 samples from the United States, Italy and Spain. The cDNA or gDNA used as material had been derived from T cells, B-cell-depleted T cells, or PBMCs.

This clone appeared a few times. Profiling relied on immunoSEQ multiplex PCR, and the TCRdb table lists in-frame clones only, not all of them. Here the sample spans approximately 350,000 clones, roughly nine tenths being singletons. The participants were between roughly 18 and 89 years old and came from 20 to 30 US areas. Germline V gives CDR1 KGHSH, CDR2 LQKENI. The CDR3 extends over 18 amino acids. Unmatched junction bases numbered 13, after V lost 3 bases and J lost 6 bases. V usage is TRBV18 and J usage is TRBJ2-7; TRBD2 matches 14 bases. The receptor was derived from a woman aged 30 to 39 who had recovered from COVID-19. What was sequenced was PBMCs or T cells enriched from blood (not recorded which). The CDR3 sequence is CASSPIGTSGRFVGEQYF. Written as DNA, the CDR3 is TGTGCCAGCTCACCCATCGGGACTAGCGGGAGATTTGTCGGCGAGCAGTACTTC.